The 24 T cell receptor beta chains below were found in one sample sequenced in a study of CD8+ T cells in alopecia areata (dated by TCRdb to the late 2010s). The library was made by the immunoSEQ multiplex PCR assay. To provide template for TCR sequencing, every sample had RNA extracted and reverse transcribed into cDNA. TCRdb holds this immuneACCESS table with in-frame rearrangements only. Some clones are missing; in checked studies, unresolved V genes explain under half, and the rest has no known cause. Recorded for this sample are approximately 220,000 clones; around two fifths of them occurred a single time. The top ten hold about 0.48% of the sample. The treatment or condition label for this specimen denotes: oral pan-JAK inhibitor, 5-10 mg twice daily. Source: CD4+ T cells sorted from blood, taken at approximately week 30, from a patient treated with tofacitinib. These receptors were obtained from a human donor with alopecia areata.

The J gene is TRBJ1-1, the V gene TRBV5-1; TRBD1 aligns across 8 bases. Trimming removed 3 bases from V and 5 bases from J; junction bases left unmatched: 9. The length of the CDR3 is 15 residues. Germline-derived CDR1 and CDR2 are SGHRS and YFSETQ. CDR3 coding DNA: TGCGCCAGCAGCTCGAGGGACAGGATATATACTGAAGCTTTCTTT. Its translation is CASSSRDRIYTEAFF.

This sequence joins TRBV7-9 and TRBJ2-3; TRBD1 matches 7 bases. Germline V CDR1 and CDR2: SEHNR, FQNEAQ (reference sequence). The V gene end was trimmed by 5 bases and the J gene end by 6 bases; junction bases not matched to a gene: 14. The CDR3 is 16 amino acids. This CDR3 reads CASSSTDRKGVDTQYF. The CDR3 nucleotides are TGTGCCAGCAGCAGTACGGACAGGAAGGGAGTGGATACGCAGTATTTT.

For the CDR3, the DNA is TGCGCCAGCAGCTTGGACGGGGGACAAGAGACCCAGTACTTC. This translates into CASSLDGGQETQYF. The V and J genes are TRBV5-1 and TRBJ2-5; tentative D call: TRBD2 (6 bases). Trimming removed 0 bases at V and 2 bases at J, with 8 bases between. The CDR3 length is 14 residues. Germline loops: CDR1 SGHRS, CDR2 YFSETQ.

The rearrangement joins TRBV29-1 to TRBJ1-1; D remains unclear. Trimming stripped 4 bases from V and 0 bases from J, with 9 bases between. From germline, CDR1 is SQVTM and CDR2 ANQGSEA. The length of the CDR3 is 13 residues. The chain's CDR3 is CSVGVALNTEAFF. The CDR3 DNA sequence: TGCAGCGTTGGTGTGGCTTTGAACACTGAAGCTTTCTTT.

At least ten counts were recorded for this clone. V gene TRBV19 combines with J gene TRBJ1-5, with a tentative D call TRBD1 (6 bases). The V and J ends lost 7 bases and 3 bases respectively, with 19 bases between them. Germline CDR1 and CDR2: LNHDA and SQIVND (reference sequence). CDR3 length: 16 amino acids. The CDR3 loop reads CASTKWARGANQPQHF. The CDR3, as DNA: TGTGCCAGTACCAAATGGGCCAGGGGTGCCAATCAGCCCCAGCATTTT.

This clone came up a few times. The identical CDR3 is also encoded by other nucleotide sequences in the sample. This chain uses TRBV5-1 with TRBJ1-1, with unresolved D. Germline V gene lookup returns CDR1 SGHRS and CDR2 YFSETQ. The CDR3 runs to 13 residues. V lost 1 base, J lost 1 base, and 5 bases lay in between. The CDR3: CASSLSRNTEAFF. The DNA for the CDR3 is TGCGCCAGCAGCTTGTCTCGGAACACTGAAGCTTTCTTT.

This clone was detected many times. This chain links TRBV11-2 with TRBJ1-2, with 7 positions matching TRBD1. The trim removed 5 bases at V and 6 bases at J, leaving 6 bases unmatched. This CDR3 region has 13 residues. Looked up from germline, CDR1 is SGHAT and CDR2 is FQNNGV. This CDR3 is CASSVGQLDGYTF. CDR3 DNA: TGTGCCAGCAGCGTGGGACAGCTGGATGGCTACACCTTC.

The chain employs TRBV2 and TRBJ1-4, with 10 bases fitting TRBD1. Germline V CDR1 and CDR2: SNHLY, FYNNEI. The CDR3 has 14 amino acids. J was trimmed by 8 bases and V by 6 bases; bases with no gene match: 6. Written as DNA, the CDR3 is TGTGCCAGCAGCGGACAGGGGGTATCGGAAAAACTGTTTTTT. This encodes CASSGQGVSEKLFF. Full variable domain (remainder filled in from reference TRBV2 and TRBJ1-4): EPEVTQTPSHQVTQMGQEVILRCVPISNHLYFYWYRQILGQKVEFLVSFYNNEISEKSEIFDDQFSVERPDGSNFTLKIRSTKLEDSAMYFCASSGQGVSEKLFFGSGTQLSVL.

The V gene is TRBV7-9, the J gene TRBJ2-7, with 7 bases that match TRBD1. This CDR3 has 14 amino acids. CDR1 is SEHNR and CDR2 is FQNEAQ in the germline V gene (reference sequence). Unmatched junction bases numbered 10, after V lost 7 bases and J lost 4 bases. CDR3 sequence: CASNPKGAPYEQYF. CDR3 bases: TGTGCCAGCAACCCTAAGGGGGCGCCTTACGAGCAGTACTTC. The full variable domain, with the rest looked up from reference TRBV7-9 and TRBJ2-7, is DTGVSQNPRHKITKRGQNVTFRCDPISEHNRLYWYRQTLGQGPEFLTYFQNEAQLEKSRLLSDRFSAERPKGSFSTLEIQRTEQGDSAMYLCASNPKGAPYEQYFGPGTRLTVT.

This clone was seen more than once but under ten times. The J gene is TRBJ2-2, the V gene TRBV19; 7 bases are a match to TRBD1. Germline CDR1 LNHDA, CDR2 SQIVND (reference sequence). The V segment lost 9 bases and the J segment 7 bases; nucleotides outside the gene matches: 8. The CDR3 runs to 13 residues. CDR3 bases: TGTGCCAGCGGGACAGCTGGGGGCGGGGAGCTGTTTTTT. It translates to CASGTAGGGELFF.

There are a few counts of this clone. The CDR3 loop reads CASSPTGIHEQFF. DNA for the CDR3: TGTGCCAGCAGCCCAACAGGGATCCATGAGCAGTTCTTC. The chain is built from TRBV6-5 and TRBJ2-1; possible D gene TRBD1, 6 bases. V was clipped by 6 bases and J by 8 bases, with 14 bases between them. The germline gives CDR1 MNHEY, CDR2 SVGAGI. This CDR3 spans 13 amino acids.

The V and J genes are TRBV9 and TRBJ2-5; the D gene is possibly TRBD1 (7 bases). CDR1 is SGDLS, CDR2 YYNGEE, per germline. The V end was cut by 0 bases, the J end by 0 bases, with 12 bases between. The CDR3 totals 16 residues. The CDR3 loop reads CASSVGAGGNQETQYF. CDR3 in DNA: TGTGCCAGCAGCGTAGGGGCAGGGGGGAACCAAGAGACCCAGTACTTC.

Only a few counts were recorded for this clone. The genes are TRBV18 and TRBJ1-1; 7 bases map to TRBD1. V was clipped by 6 bases and J by 1 base; unmatched bases: 14. The CDR3 is 17 residues long. In germline, CDR1 is KGHSH, CDR2 LQKENI. CDR3 DNA: TGTGCCAGCTCCCCTAGAAGGGACAGAAGGTCGAACACTGAAGCTTTCTTT. Protein sequence: CASSPRRDRRSNTEAFF.

This clone appeared a few times. This chain joins TRBV27 and TRBJ2-7; 9 nucleotides agree with TRBD2. The CDR3 sequence is 15 residues long. J gave up 5 bases and V 3 bases, and 8 bases lay outside the gene matches. CDR1 MNHEY and CDR2 SMNVEV come from the germline V gene (reference sequence). In nucleotides, the CDR3 is TGTGCCAGCAGTTTGAGCGGGAGGTTAAGTGACGAGCAGTACTTC. This translates into CASSLSGRLSDEQYF.

To note about this clone: Other DNA sequences of this sample code for an identical CDR3. The V gene is TRBV5-1, the J gene TRBJ2-1, with TRBD2 as a possible D gene (6 bases). V lost 3 bases to trimming and J lost 9 bases, with 10 bases between them. Looked up from germline, CDR1 is SGHRS and CDR2 is YFSETQ. This CDR3 is 12 amino acids long. The CDR3 DNA follows: TGCGCCAGCAGCTCGCCCGGGGGTGAGCAGTTCTTC. As protein: CASSSPGGEQFF.

The chain joins TRBV5-1 to TRBJ2-3; D not certain. Germline V CDR1 and CDR2: SGHRS, YFSETQ. The V gene lost 0 bases and the J gene lost 2 bases, with 13 bases spanning the gap. There are 16 residues in the CDR3. The CDR3 loop is CASSLGPGRDTDTQYF. The CDR3 DNA follows: TGCGCCAGCAGCTTGGGTCCCGGGCGCGACACAGATACGCAGTATTTT.

Only a few counts were recorded for this clone. The rearrangement links TRBV7-9 to TRBJ2-7; the match to TRBD1 covers 9 bases. The V gene end was trimmed by 5 bases and the J gene end by 2 bases; junction bases not matched to a gene: 4. This CDR3 comprises 14 residues. Germline CDR1 reads SEHNR; CDR2 reads FQNEAQ (reference sequence). The CDR3 here is CASSVGQGPYEQYF. The CDR3 region has the DNA TGTGCCAGCAGCGTAGGACAGGGGCCCTACGAGCAGTACTTC. The complete variable domain, with remaining parts taken from reference TRBV7-9 and TRBJ2-7, reads DTGVSQNPRHKITKRGQNVTFRCDPISEHNRLYWYRQTLGQGPEFLTYFQNEAQLEKSRLLSDRFSAERPKGSFSTLEIQRTEQGDSAMYLCASSVGQGPYEQYFGPGTRLTVT.

The rearrangement uses TRBV29-1 and TRBJ2-7; 7 positions match TRBD2. The germline gives CDR1 SQVTM, CDR2 ANQGSEA. With 0 bases clipped from V and 9 bases from J, the junction kept 8 bases outside the gene matches. The CDR3 extends over 13 amino acids. The CDR3 here is CSVEEAGIFRQYF. CDR3 DNA sequence: TGCAGCGTTGAAGAAGCGGGGATATTCAGGCAGTACTTC.

The chain carries TRBV10-3 and TRBJ2-5, with no clear D. V was cut by 2 bases and J by 2 bases, with 18 bases left in between. This CDR3 has 17 amino acids. CDR1 is ENHRY, CDR2 SYGVKD, per germline. The CDR3 sequence: CAISETPTGIGQETQYF. In DNA, the CDR3 is TGTGCCATCAGTGAGACTCCCACTGGAATCGGGCAAGAGACCCAGTACTTC.

This clone was counted only a few times. V gene TRBV4-1 combines with J gene TRBJ2-1; D is unresolved. The CDR3 is made up of 17 amino acids. Germline values: CDR1 MGHRA, CDR2 YSYEKL. With 1 base removed from V and 5 bases from J, the gap between germline ends came to 18 bases. CDR3 nucleotide sequence: TGCGCCAGCAGCCAAGCCTCAGTCAGAACATCCAACAATGAGCAGTTCTTC. It encodes CASSQASVRTSNNEQFF.

This clone was picked up a small number of times. This chain joins TRBV29-1 and TRBJ1-4, with 8 bases aligning to TRBD1. Trimming removed 2 bases from V and 10 bases from J; junction bases left unmatched: 6. Germline-derived CDR1 and CDR2 are SQVTM and ANQGSEA. This CDR3 is 13 amino acids long. CDR3 DNA: TGCAGCGTTGAAACGGTTGGACAGGGAAAACTGTTTTTT. Translated, it gives CSVETVGQGKLFF.

This sequence joins TRBV30 and TRBJ2-1; 10 nucleotides agree with TRBD2. Germline V gene lookup returns CDR1 GTSNPN and CDR2 SVGIG (reference sequence). J was trimmed by 5 bases and V by 6 bases; bases with no gene match: 7. The CDR3 has 14 residues. The CDR3 nucleotides read TGTGCCTGCACCACCGGACTAGCGGACAATGAGCAGTTCTTC. This encodes CACTTGLADNEQFF.

This clone was seen a few times. This rearrangement joins TRBV7-8 to TRBJ2-1, with D unclear. The CDR3 runs 16 residues. The V gene lost 4 bases and the J gene lost 9 bases, with 22 bases spanning the gap. Germline CDR1 and CDR2: SGHVS and FQNEAQ. This chain's CDR3 is CASSSRRRQAFGEQFF. CDR3 nucleotide sequence: TGTGCCAGCAGCTCACGGCGGCGGCAGGCGTTTGGTGAGCAGTTCTTC.

The chain carries TRBV6-5 and TRBJ2-7, with 7 positions matching TRBD2. CDR3 length equals 14 residues. The germline V gene has CDR1 MNHEY and CDR2 SVGAGI. J gave up 0 bases and V 10 bases, and 9 bases lay outside the gene matches. This CDR3 reads CATWPQRDSYEQYF. In DNA, the CDR3 is TGTGCCACATGGCCCCAGCGGGACTCCTACGAGCAGTACTTC.